This note documents a single T cell receptor (beta chain) sequence. Its antigen is still unknown. No base qualities exist here, and no much larger clone lies one base off it. TCRbeta CDR3 regions were amplified from genomic DNA by means of the immunoSEQ Assay, a bias-controlled multiplex PCR. Regarding the original processing steps: Within the assay, amplification of reference gene primers was used to estimate how many nucleated cells each sample contained. To quantify the absolute abundance of each unique TCRbeta CDR3 rearrangement, sequence reads were collapsed and filtered. For each sample, productive Simpson clonality was calculated as the square root of Simpson's diversity index across productive rearrangements. The immuneACCESS repertoire file appears here via TCRdb, limited to in-frame rearrangements. These files lack a portion of the clones; in checked studies, under half of the deficit traces to unresolved V genes, and the cause of the others is not known. That table furnishes V, J and clone size, whereas the DNA furnished D and trimming. In all, the sample holds about 130,000 clones, and just under 85% of those were seen once. The ten largest clonotypes hold around 13% of the sample.

This sample is part of a study of blood T cell repertoires in COVID-19 (dated by TCRdb to 2020 to 2022). Background on the whole study: Samples covering the acute and convalescent phases of COVID-19 were provided by collaborators in the United States, Italy and Spain. The prospective study material was composed of cDNA or gDNA derived from T cells, B-cell-depleted T cells, or PBMCs. Subjects who had been exposed to COVID-19, were actively infected with it, or had recovered from it provided the deeply sampled blood TCRbeta repertoires that made up the dataset. The repertoires were released in a freely available public database meant as a resource for research on the immune response to SARS-CoV-2. Samples came from the ongoing ImmuneRACE study (first 160 participants) plus 1,254 subjects from 6 global collaborators. Nearly every sample came with metadata listing a de-identified subject ID, COVID-19 status, age in years and sex. Where available, HLA class I and class II types were taken from metadata supplied by the sample provider and were not determined by assay-based typing. What the study reported, not specific to this receptor: The amount of clinical and demographic metadata varied by source and participant and was provided uncurated.

Collaborating institutions collected whole blood in K2EDTA tubes following their own protocols. Collaborator samples were shipped for TCRbeta analysis as frozen whole blood, isolated PBMCs, or DNA extracted from either sample type. The germline V gene (reference sequence) gives CDR1 as MNHEY and CDR2 as SMNVEV. Trimmed from V: 5 bases; trimmed from J: 8 bases; junction bases lacking a gene match: 8. From the cysteine through the phenylalanine, the CDR3 covers 16 amino acids. The entry retains the CDR3 DNA only, 48 bases that are in frame from base 1. Sequenced: peripheral blood. The chain employs TRBV27 and TRBJ2-1; 14 junctional bases match TRBD2. The TCR sequence derives from a human donor in a cohort sampled during active COVID-19. The DNA reads TGTGCCAGCAGTACCTTGACTAGCGGGGGGGCCCATGAGCAGTTCTTC. It codes for CASSTLTSGGAHEQFF.